This T cell receptor (beta chain) was observed in a study of blood T cell repertoires in COVID-19. For the study at large: Italy, Spain and the United States were the sources of the convalescent and acute COVID-19 samples.

Looked up from germline, CDR1 is LGHDT and CDR2 is YNNKEL (reference sequence). The CDR3 is 13 amino acids. V shed 5 bases, J shed 9 bases, and the junction held 6 bases outside the gene matches. Per the authors' pipeline: Nucleated cell counts were estimated from reference gene primer amplification. Data came from immunoSEQ multiplex PCR; TCRdb stores just in-frame clones and leaves some out. V and J calls and clone size are as listed in that table; D and trimming were resolved from the DNA. The sample shows about 250,000 clones, approximately 90% of them seen only once. The rearrangement joins TRBV3-1 (or the pseudogene TRBV3-2) to TRBJ2-7; 11 nucleotides agree with TRBD1. Source material: PBMCs or T cells enriched from blood (not recorded which). The receptor was isolated from a woman aged 45-59 years who had recovered from COVID-19. DNA for the CDR3: TGTGCCAGCAGCGCCGGACAGGGGGCGATGCAGTACTTC. Translating gives CASSAGQGAMQYF.